A selection of T cell receptor beta chains follows, all from one sample in a study of somatic mutations in cytotoxic T cells in rheumatoid arthritis. The assay was immunoSEQ multiplex PCR, and TCRdb's table has in-frame clones only and misses some. Found here are about 15,000 clones, more than 70% of them singletons; the top ten hold 11% to 15%. The sequencing input was CD8+ T cells sorted from blood. These TCRs come from an adult with rheumatoid arthritis. Each CDR3 is given with its conserved first and last residue. A D gene is named only where the DNA matches it firmly. Not all rows give a size; the values are once, few, many and, for expanded clones, a class.

d_call: .
j_call: TRBJ2-1
clone_size: .
v_call: TRBV29-1
cdr3_aa: CSVEARYNEQFF
cdr3_nt: TGCAGCGTTGAAGCCAGGTACAATGAGCAGTTCTTC

d_call: .
j_call: TRBJ1-1
clone_size: .
v_call: TRBV9
cdr3_aa: CASSVGDMNTEAFF
cdr3_nt: TGTGCCAGCAGCGTAGGGGACATGAACACTGAAGCTTTCTTT

d_call: .
j_call: TRBJ2-6
clone_size: .
v_call: TRBV4-1
cdr3_aa: CASSLTSGANVLTF
cdr3_nt: TGCGCCAGCAGCCTGACCTCTGGGGCCAACGTCCTGACTTTC

d_call: .
j_call: TRBJ1-1
clone_size: .
v_call: TRBV9
cdr3_aa: CASSPDGGWNTEAFF
cdr3_nt: TGTGCCAGCAGCCCCGACGGGGGCTGGAACACTGAAGCTTTCTTT

d_call: TRBD2
j_call: TRBJ2-7
clone_size: .
v_call: TRBV2
cdr3_aa: CASRLAGVLNEQYF
cdr3_nt: TGTGCCAGCCGACTAGCGGGGGTATTGAACGAGCAGTACTTC

d_call: .
j_call: TRBJ1-5
clone_size: .
v_call: TRBV28
cdr3_aa: CASSFADSNQPQHF
cdr3_nt: TGTGCCAGCAGTTTTGCGGATAGCAATCAGCCCCAGCATTTT

d_call: .
j_call: TRBJ1-1
clone_size: .
v_call: TRBV9
cdr3_aa: CASSYSVATEAFF
cdr3_nt: TGTGCCAGCAGCTATAGTGTAGCCACTGAAGCTTTCTTT

d_call: .
j_call: TRBJ2-5
clone_size: .
v_call: TRBV6-6
cdr3_aa: CASSYLADGETQYF
cdr3_nt: TGTGCCAGCAGTTACCTGGCAGATGGGGAGACCCAGTACTTC

d_call: TRBD1
j_call: TRBJ1-6
clone_size: .
v_call: TRBV2
cdr3_aa: CASSEAGTGVSPLHF
cdr3_nt: TGTGCCAGCAGTGAGGCCGGGACAGGTGTTTCACCCCTCCACTTT

d_call: .
j_call: TRBJ1-5
clone_size: .
v_call: TRBV15
cdr3_aa: CATSRAYSNQPQHF
cdr3_nt: TGTGCCACCAGCCGGGCTTATAGCAATCAGCCCCAGCATTTT

d_call: .
j_call: TRBJ2-7
clone_size: once
v_call: TRBV2
cdr3_aa: CASSDPGRGYEQYF
cdr3_nt: TGTGCCAGCAGTGATCCCGGACGGGGGTACGAGCAGTACTTC

d_call: TRBD2
j_call: TRBJ2-1
clone_size: .
v_call: TRBV2
cdr3_aa: CASSTATTSGGAVEQFF
cdr3_nt: TGTGCCAGCAGTACTGCAACGACTAGCGGGGGGGCCGTTGAGCAGTTCTTC

d_call: .
j_call: TRBJ2-1
clone_size: few
v_call: TRBV6-1
cdr3_aa: CASSEGLAMNEQFF
cdr3_nt: TGTGCCAGCAGTGAAGGGCTAGCGATGAATGAGCAGTTCTTC

d_call: .
j_call: TRBJ2-7
clone_size: few
v_call: TRBV30
cdr3_aa: CAWSEGVEQYF
cdr3_nt: TGTGCCTGGAGTGAAGGGGTCGAGCAGTACTTC

d_call: .
j_call: TRBJ2-1
clone_size: .
v_call: TRBV20-1
cdr3_aa: CSALRGNEQFF
cdr3_nt: TGCAGTGCTCTTCGGGGGAATGAGCAGTTCTTC

d_call: .
j_call: TRBJ1-1
clone_size: .
v_call: TRBV27
cdr3_aa: CASRLIKNTEAFF
cdr3_nt: TGTGCCAGCAGACTCATCAAGAACACTGAAGCTTTCTTT

d_call: .
j_call: TRBJ2-1
clone_size: .
v_call: TRBV27
cdr3_aa: CASSIRPQVVDEQFF
cdr3_nt: TGTGCCAGCAGTATAAGACCCCAGGTGGTCGATGAGCAGTTCTTC

d_call: .
j_call: TRBJ1-2
clone_size: few
v_call: TRBV6-4
cdr3_aa: CASSDFYYGYTF
cdr3_nt: TGTGCCAGCAGTGACTTCTACTATGGCTACACCTTC

d_call: .
j_call: TRBJ2-7
clone_size: .
v_call: TRBV6-5
cdr3_aa: CASSPGVEQYF
cdr3_nt: TGTGCCAGCAGCCCTGGGGTCGAGCAGTACTTC

d_call: .
j_call: TRBJ2-5
clone_size: .
v_call: TRBV15
cdr3_aa: CATSTKGLQETQYF
cdr3_nt: TGTGCCACCAGCACAAAGGGACTCCAAGAGACCCAGTACTTC

d_call: .
j_call: TRBJ1-5
clone_size: .
v_call: TRBV5-6
cdr3_aa: CASSFSDSNQPQHF
cdr3_nt: TGTGCCAGCAGCTTCTCTGATAGCAATCAGCCCCAGCATTTT

d_call: TRBD2
j_call: TRBJ2-2
clone_size: .
v_call: TRBV4-2
cdr3_aa: CASSQEAGVTGELFF
cdr3_nt: TGTGCCAGCAGCCAAGAGGCGGGAGTTACCGGGGAGCTGTTTTTT

d_call: TRBD2
j_call: TRBJ2-2
clone_size: .
v_call: TRBV19
cdr3_aa: CASSIWGGNTGELFF
cdr3_nt: TGTGCCAGTAGTATCTGGGGGGGTAACACCGGGGAGCTGTTTTTT

d_call: .
j_call: TRBJ2-2
clone_size: .
v_call: TRBV6-1
cdr3_aa: CASKVSGYTGELFF
cdr3_nt: TGTGCCAGCAAGGTTAGCGGCTACACCGGGGAGCTGTTTTTT

d_call: .
j_call: TRBJ2-3
clone_size: .
v_call: TRBV29-1
cdr3_aa: CSVGVTDTQYF
cdr3_nt: TGCAGCGTAGGGGTAACGGATACGCAGTATTTT

d_call: .
j_call: TRBJ2-5
clone_size: .
v_call: TRBV11-2
cdr3_aa: CASSPLGGRETQYF
cdr3_nt: TGTGCCAGCAGCCCACTTGGGGGGCGGGAGACCCAGTACTTC

d_call: TRBD1
j_call: TRBJ2-7
clone_size: .
v_call: TRBV30
cdr3_aa: CAWSVDRGREQYF
cdr3_nt: TGTGCCTGGAGTGTAGACAGGGGAAGGGAGCAGTACTTC

d_call: .
j_call: TRBJ2-2
clone_size: .
v_call: TRBV6-5
cdr3_aa: CASSYDSRGGELFF
cdr3_nt: TGTGCCAGCAGTTACGACTCTCGTGGAGGGGAGCTGTTTTTT

d_call: .
j_call: TRBJ1-1
clone_size: .
v_call: TRBV27
cdr3_aa: CASSLRVGNTEAFF
cdr3_nt: TGTGCCAGCAGTTTAAGAGTCGGGAACACTGAAGCTTTCTTT

d_call: .
j_call: TRBJ1-5
clone_size: .
v_call: TRBV6-5
cdr3_aa: CASSYGSNQPQHF
cdr3_nt: TGTGCCAGCAGTTACGGGAGCAATCAGCCCCAGCATTTT

d_call: .
j_call: TRBJ2-1
clone_size: .
v_call: TRBV5-1
cdr3_aa: CASSLNSQNPYNEQFF
cdr3_nt: TGCGCCAGCAGCTTGAACAGCCAGAACCCCTACAATGAGCAGTTCTTC

d_call: .
j_call: TRBJ1-2
clone_size: .
v_call: TRBV27
cdr3_aa: CASSLSLGGGYTF
cdr3_nt: TGTGCCAGCAGTTTATCGCTTGGGGGGGGCTACACCTTC

d_call: TRBD1
j_call: TRBJ1-4
clone_size: few
v_call: TRBV6-5
cdr3_aa: CASSYFGTVGEKLFF
cdr3_nt: TGTGCCAGCAGTTATTTTGGGACAGTAGGCGAAAAACTGTTTTTT

d_call: .
j_call: TRBJ1-2
clone_size: .
v_call: TRBV5-6
cdr3_aa: CASSLGQNLRYGYTF
cdr3_nt: TGTGCCAGCAGCTTGGGGCAGAACCTTAGATATGGCTACACCTTC

d_call: .
j_call: TRBJ1-6
clone_size: .
v_call: TRBV5-8
cdr3_aa: CASMEQTAYNSPLHF
cdr3_nt: TGTGCCAGCATGGAGCAAACCGCTTATAATTCACCCCTCCACTTT

d_call: TRBD1
j_call: TRBJ2-7
clone_size: .
v_call: TRBV29-1
cdr3_aa: CSVSGDRDSYEQYF
cdr3_nt: TGCAGCGTCAGCGGGGACAGGGATTCCTACGAGCAGTACTTC

d_call: .
j_call: TRBJ2-1
clone_size: .
v_call: TRBV7-9
cdr3_aa: CASSTPGYNEQFF
cdr3_nt: TGTGCCAGCAGCACACCCGGTTACAATGAGCAGTTCTTC

d_call: .
j_call: TRBJ2-5
clone_size: .
v_call: TRBV11-2
cdr3_aa: CASSLEPSRVQYF
cdr3_nt: TGTGCCAGCAGCTTAGAACCCAGCAGGGTCCAGTACTTC

d_call: .
j_call: TRBJ1-4
clone_size: .
v_call: TRBV5-6
cdr3_aa: CASSYKGSYEKLFF
cdr3_nt: TGTGCCAGCAGCTACAAGGGATCCTATGAAAAACTGTTTTTT

d_call: .
j_call: TRBJ1-4
clone_size: .
v_call: TRBV6-1
cdr3_aa: CASSIERARGEKLFF
cdr3_nt: TGTGCCAGCAGCATCGAGCGGGCGAGGGGTGAAAAACTGTTTTTT